These T cell receptor beta chains were read from a single sample in a study of blood T cell repertoires in COVID-19. Libraries were prepared by immunoSEQ multiplex PCR; TCRdb keeps only in-frame clonotypes and omits some of them. This sample carries approximately 240,000 clones, approximately 91% of them seen once, and the ten largest clones take 2.1%. Sequences were obtained from peripheral blood. These receptors were collected from a woman in her 40s who had recovered from COVID-19. The CDR3 runs from the conserved cysteine through the conserved F or W. Each record gives: V gene, clone size, D gene, J gene, CDR3 protein, CDR3 DNA. The D gene is left open where the match is weak. Rows may omit the clone size; those that give it use once, few, many or a size class.

V: TRBV5-5
size: NA
D: NA
J: TRBJ2-1
CDR3: CASSPGGHEQFF
DNA: TGTGCCAGCAGCCCTGGAGGACATGAGCAGTTCTTC

V: TRBV5-1
size: NA
D: NA
J: TRBJ1-2
CDR3: CASSLVDLGGYTF
DNA: TGCGCCAGCAGCTTGGTGGACTTAGGTGGCTACACCTTC

V: TRBV7-6
size: NA
D: NA
J: TRBJ2-7
CDR3: CASSDWTVRDYEQYF
DNA: TGTGCCAGCAGCGATTGGACAGTCCGGGACTACGAGCAGTACTTC

V: TRBV5-1
size: NA
D: NA
J: TRBJ2-4
CDR3: CASSLGARGTKNIQYF
DNA: TGCGCCAGCAGCTTGGGGGCCAGGGGAACCAAAAACATTCAGTACTTC

V: TRBV19
size: NA
D: NA
J: TRBJ1-5
CDR3: CASSIARYSNQPQHF
DNA: TGTGCCAGTAGTATCGCCAGGTATAGCAATCAGCCCCAGCATTTT

V: TRBV6-5
size: NA
D: NA
J: TRBJ2-2
CDR3: CASSYSSGQGAGELFF
DNA: NA

V: TRBV6-5
size: NA
D: NA
J: TRBJ1-2
CDR3: CASSFRQRTNYGYTF
DNA: TGTGCCAGCAGTTTCCGACAGAGAACTAACTATGGCTACACCTTC

V: TRBV7-9
size: NA
D: TRBD1
J: TRBJ2-1
CDR3: CASRSPTGTGIYNEQFF
DNA: TGTGCCAGCAGATCACCGACCGGGACAGGCATTTACAATGAGCAGTTCTTC

V: TRBV7-2
size: NA
D: NA
J: TRBJ1-2
CDR3: CASSLDYSQGYTF
DNA: TGTGCCAGCAGCTTAGACTATTCTCAGGGCTACACCTTC

V: TRBV28
size: NA
D: NA
J: TRBJ1-2
CDR3: CASSSPGEWGYTF
DNA: TGTGCCAGCAGTTCTCCCGGGGAGTGGGGCTACACCTTC

V: TRBV19
size: NA
D: TRBD1
J: TRBJ2-7
CDR3: CASSPSIQGPYEQYF
DNA: TGTGCCAGTAGTCCGAGTATACAGGGGCCCTACGAGCAGTACTTC

V: TRBV19
size: NA
D: NA
J: TRBJ1-5
CDR3: CASSMGAKGAPNQPQHF
DNA: TGTGCCAGTAGTATGGGGGCTAAAGGGGCCCCCAATCAGCCCCAGCATTTT

V: TRBV15
size: NA
D: TRBD1
J: TRBJ2-5
CDR3: CATSRVVAGGVETQYF
DNA: TGTGCCACCAGCAGAGTCGTCGCAGGGGGCGTCGAGACCCAGTACTTC

V: TRBV21-1
size: NA
D: NA
J: TRBJ2-2
CDR3: CASSKRDFWCDGTGELFF
DNA: TGTGCCAGCAGCAAAAGGGACTTCTGGTGTGATGGCACCGGGGAGCTGTTTTTT

V: TRBV7-8
size: NA
D: NA
J: TRBJ2-7
CDR3: CASSLVRQVAYEQYF
DNA: TGTGCCAGCAGCCTGGTAAGACAGGTAGCCTACGAGCAGTACTTC

V: TRBV5-5
size: NA
D: TRBD1
J: TRBJ2-3
CDR3: CASSFRGLETDTQYF
DNA: TGTGCCAGCAGCTTTAGGGGGCTTGAAACAGATACGCAGTATTTT

V: TRBV19
size: NA
D: NA
J: TRBJ2-6
CDR3: CASSMGAGVPSGANVLTF
DNA: TGTGCCAGTAGTATGGGGGCAGGGGTCCCCTCTGGGGCCAACGTCCTGACTTTC

V: TRBV30
size: NA
D: NA
J: TRBJ1-5
CDR3: CAWSVRGDQPQHF
DNA: TGTGCCTGGAGTGTTCGGGGGGACCAGCCCCAGCATTTT

V: TRBV7-2
size: NA
D: TRBD2
J: TRBJ2-3
CDR3: CASSLGLAGGVTDTQYF
DNA: TGTGCCAGCAGCTTAGGACTAGCGGGAGGGGTCACAGATACGCAGTATTTT

V: TRBV6-5
size: few
D: TRBD1
J: TRBJ1-5
CDR3: CASSRTGINQPQHF
DNA: TGTGCCAGCAGTCGGACAGGGATCAATCAGCCCCAGCATTTT

V: TRBV11-3
size: NA
D: NA
J: TRBJ2-3
CDR3: CASGGAGPGTQYF
DNA: TGTGCCAGCGGCGGTGCGGGTCCGGGTACGCAGTATTTT

V: TRBV19
size: NA
D: NA
J: TRBJ1-1
CDR3: CASRIARGTGTEAFF
DNA: TGTGCCAGTAGAATAGCTCGGGGGACTGGGACTGAAGCTTTCTTT

V: TRBV3-1/TRBV3-2
size: NA
D: TRBD2
J: TRBJ2-1
CDR3: CASSQRGGRAHNEQFF
DNA: TGTGCCAGCAGCCAAAGGGGCGGGAGGGCCCACAATGAGCAGTTCTTC

V: TRBV5-6
size: NA
D: TRBD1
J: TRBJ1-5
CDR3: CASSFNRQGSNQPQHF
DNA: TGTGCCAGCAGCTTTAACAGACAGGGGAGCAATCAGCCCCAGCATTTT

V: TRBV28
size: NA
D: NA
J: TRBJ1-4
CDR3: CASTNPRGKLFF
DNA: TGTGCCAGCACCAACCCCCGGGGAAAACTGTTTTTT

V: TRBV7-6
size: NA
D: TRBD2
J: TRBJ2-3
CDR3: CASSSNLAGGNAWSTDTQYF
DNA: TGTGCCAGCAGCTCAAATTTAGCGGGAGGTAACGCTTGGAGCACAGATACGCAGTATTTT

V: TRBV19
size: NA
D: TRBD1
J: TRBJ1-2
CDR3: CASSIETGLIYGYTF
DNA: TGTGCCAGTAGTATAGAGACAGGGCTTATCTATGGCTACACCTTC

V: TRBV6-2/TRBV6-3
size: NA
D: NA
J: TRBJ1-3
CDR3: CASSYLGSSGNTIYF
DNA: TGTGCCAGCAGCTATTTGGGCAGCTCTGGAAACACCATATATTTT

V: TRBV5-6
size: NA
D: NA
J: TRBJ2-2
CDR3: CASSYVPSGELFF
DNA: TGTGCCAGCAGTTACGTCCCGAGCGGGGAGCTGTTTTTT

V: TRBV30
size: NA
D: TRBD1
J: TRBJ2-3
CDR3: CAWSVGTGGNTDTQYF
DNA: TGTGCCTGGAGTGTCGGGACAGGGGGTAACACAGATACGCAGTATTTT

V: TRBV6-2/TRBV6-3
size: NA
D: TRBD1
J: TRBJ2-3
CDR3: CASSWGDRGGTDTQYF
DNA: TGTGCCAGCAGTTGGGGGGACAGGGGAGGAACAGATACGCAGTATTTT

V: TRBV10-3
size: NA
D: TRBD2
J: TRBJ2-1
CDR3: CATGGTSGGADSNEQFF
DNA: TGTGCCACAGGAGGGACTAGCGGGGGGGCCGATAGTAATGAGCAGTTCTTC

V: TRBV18
size: NA
D: TRBD1
J: TRBJ2-1
CDR3: CASSAEQGNEQFF
DNA: TGTGCCAGCTCGGCTGAACAGGGGAATGAGCAGTTCTTC

V: TRBV29-1
size: NA
D: TRBD1
J: TRBJ2-5
CDR3: CSVTTHRGSGETQYF
DNA: TGCAGCGTCACCACACACAGGGGATCGGGAGAGACCCAGTACTTC

V: TRBV2
size: NA
D: NA
J: TRBJ2-1
CDR3: CASSGTGDAPPLAGNEQFF
DNA: TGTGCCAGCAGTGGGACAGGGGACGCACCCCCACTAGCGGGAAATGAGCAGTTCTTC

V: TRBV4-3
size: NA
D: NA
J: TRBJ1-2
CDR3: CASSQDKSAGISGYTF
DNA: TGCGCCAGCAGCCAAGATAAGTCGGCAGGGATAAGCGGCTACACCTTC

V: TRBV3-1/TRBV3-2
size: NA
D: NA
J: TRBJ1-1
CDR3: CASSQLGTLEAFF
DNA: TGTGCCAGCAGCCAATTGGGGACTTTAGAAGCTTTCTTT

V: TRBV2
size: NA
D: TRBD2
J: TRBJ2-3
CDR3: CASSALAGGLDTQYF
DNA: TGTGCCAGCAGTGCCCTTGCGGGGGGGTTAGATACGCAGTATTTT

V: TRBV19
size: NA
D: NA
J: TRBJ2-7
CDR3: CASSVGTYSYEQYF
DNA: TGTGCCAGTAGCGTCGGGACATATTCCTACGAGCAGTACTTC

V: TRBV29-1
size: NA
D: NA
J: TRBJ1-2
CDR3: CSVQSRQAYGYTF
DNA: TGCAGCGTACAGAGTCGTCAGGCCTATGGCTACACCTTC

V: TRBV19
size: few
D: TRBD1
J: TRBJ2-1
CDR3: CASGDRGLNEQFF
DNA: TGTGCCAGCGGGGACAGGGGGCTCAATGAGCAGTTCTTC